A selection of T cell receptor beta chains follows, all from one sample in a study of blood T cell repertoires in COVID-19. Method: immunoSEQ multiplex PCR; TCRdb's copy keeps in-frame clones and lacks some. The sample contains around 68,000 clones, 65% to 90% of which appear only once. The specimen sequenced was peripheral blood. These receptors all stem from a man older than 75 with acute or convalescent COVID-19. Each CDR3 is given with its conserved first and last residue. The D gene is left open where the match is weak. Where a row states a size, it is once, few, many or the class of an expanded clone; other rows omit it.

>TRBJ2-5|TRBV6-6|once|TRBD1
TGTGCCAGCAGCTCCCCCGACAGGGGAAAAGAGACCCAGTACTTC
CASSSPDRGKETQYF
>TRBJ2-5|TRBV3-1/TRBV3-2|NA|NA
TGTGCCAGCAGCCCCCCGGGGTACCAAGAGACCCAGTACTTC
CASSPPGYQETQYF
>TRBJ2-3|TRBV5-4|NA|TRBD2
TGTGCCAGCAGCTTGACGGGAGGGTTCACAGATACGCAGTATTTT
CASSLTGGFTDTQYF
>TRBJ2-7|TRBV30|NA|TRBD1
TGTGCCTGGAGCGGGACAGTGCCCTACGAGCAGTACTTC
CAWSGTVPYEQYF
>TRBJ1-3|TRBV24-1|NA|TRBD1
TGTGCCACCAGTGCAGGGGGGTCTGGAAACACCATATATTTT
CATSAGGSGNTIYF
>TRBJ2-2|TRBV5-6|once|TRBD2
TGTGCCAGCAGCTTACCCAGCGGGAGAAGGACCGGGGAGCTGTTTTTT
CASSLPSGRRTGELFF
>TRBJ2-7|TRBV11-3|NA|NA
TGTGCCAGCAGCTTAGATCTAGGGGGCTACGAGCAGTACTTC
CASSLDLGGYEQYF
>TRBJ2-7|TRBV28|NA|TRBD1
TGTGCCAGCAGTCCAGGACAGGCTTACTACGAGCAGTACTTC
CASSPGQAYYEQYF
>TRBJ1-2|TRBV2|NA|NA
TGTGCCAGCAAAGCAGGGCTAGGGTATGGCTACACCTTC
CASKAGLGYGYTF
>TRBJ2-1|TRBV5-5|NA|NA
TGTGCCAGCAGCTTGGAGCTAGCTGGGTACAATGAGCAGTTCTTC
CASSLELAGYNEQFF
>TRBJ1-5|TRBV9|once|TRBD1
TGTGCCAGCAGCGCGGGAAGACAGGGCTACAATCAGCCCCAGCATTTT
CASSAGRQGYNQPQHF
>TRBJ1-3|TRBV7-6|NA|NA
TGTGCCAGCAGCTTAACGTCGAGGACTGGTGGAAACACCATATATTTT
CASSLTSRTGGNTIYF
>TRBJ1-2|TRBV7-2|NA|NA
TGTGCCAGCAGCTTATTGGGCCCAATCTATGGCTACACCTTC
CASSLLGPIYGYTF
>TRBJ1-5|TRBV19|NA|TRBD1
TGTGCCAGTAGTATAGCGAGGGGGACAGGGTCAAATCAGCCCCAGCATTTT
CASSIARGTGSNQPQHF
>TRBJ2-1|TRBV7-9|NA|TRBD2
TGTGCCAGCAGCCTAAGACGGGAGGGCCCTGAGCAGTTCTTC
CASSLRREGPEQFF
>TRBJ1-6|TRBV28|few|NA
TGTGCCAGCAGTCCTAATCCCGATAATTCACCCCTCCACTTT
CASSPNPDNSPLHF
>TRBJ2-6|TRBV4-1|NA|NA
TGCGCCAGCAGCCAAGCTCCAACAGGGACTGGGGCCAACGTCCTGACTTTC
CASSQAPTGTGANVLTF
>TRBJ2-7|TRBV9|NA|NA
TGTGCCAGCAGCGTAATGTCTGGCACCTACGAGCAGTACTTC
CASSVMSGTYEQYF
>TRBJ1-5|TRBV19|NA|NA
TGTGCCAGTAGACCGGCGGGCAATCAGCCCCAGCATTTT
CASRPAGNQPQHF
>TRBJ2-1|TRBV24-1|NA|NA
TGTGCCACCAGTGATACGCAGCGGAGCGGGGAGCAGTTCTTC
CATSDTQRSGEQFF
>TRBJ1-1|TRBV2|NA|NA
TGTGCCACTACGGGGGAGAGCACTGAAGCTTTCTTT
CATTGESTEAFF
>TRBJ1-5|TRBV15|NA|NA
TGTGCCACCAGCAGAGGGCAGGGGAGCAATCAGCCCCAGCATTTT
CATSRGQGSNQPQHF
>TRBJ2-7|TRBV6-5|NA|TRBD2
TGTGCCAGCAGTCGACTAGCGGGGACCTACGAGCAGTACTTC
CASSRLAGTYEQYF
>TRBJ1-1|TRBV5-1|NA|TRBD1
TGCGCCAGCAGCTTGCGGACAGGGAACACTGAAGCTTTCTTT
CASSLRTGNTEAFF
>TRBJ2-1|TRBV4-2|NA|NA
TGTGCCAGCAGCCAAGGGTCAGACTTGAATGAGCAGTTCTTC
CASSQGSDLNEQFF
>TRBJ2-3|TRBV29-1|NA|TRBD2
TGCAGCGCACGGACGGGGGGTCCGGATACGCAGTATTTT
CSARTGGPDTQYF
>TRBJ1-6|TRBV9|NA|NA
TGTGCCAGCAGCGTAGAACCCCTCGGGTCACCCCTCCACTTT
CASSVEPLGSPLHF
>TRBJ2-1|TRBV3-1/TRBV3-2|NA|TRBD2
TGTGCCAGCAGCCCCCCCGGGACTAGCGGGACGGATGAGCAGTTCTTC
CASSPPGTSGTDEQFF
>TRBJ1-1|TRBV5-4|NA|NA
TGTGCCAGCAGCCCACCAAATGGTCGGTGGACTGAAGCTTTCTTT
CASSPPNGRWTEAFF
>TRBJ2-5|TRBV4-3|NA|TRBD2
TGCGCCAGCAGCCAAGGGACTAGCGGACGGGAGACCCAGTACTTC
CASSQGTSGRETQYF
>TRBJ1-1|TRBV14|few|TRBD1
TGTGCCAGCAGTCACAGGGGTGAAGCTTTCTTT
CASSHRGEAFF
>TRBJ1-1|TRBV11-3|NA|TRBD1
TGTGCCAGCAGCTTCACAGGGGTTAAGACTGAAGCTTTCTTT
CASSFTGVKTEAFF
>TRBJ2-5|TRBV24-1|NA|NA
TGTGCCACCGGGGCAGGCCCAAAGGCCCAGTACTTC
CATGAGPKAQYF
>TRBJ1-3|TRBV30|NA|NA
TGTGCCTGGGGGCGCTCTGGAAACACCATATATTTT
CAWGRSGNTIYF
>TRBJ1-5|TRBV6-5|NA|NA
TGTGCCAGCAGTTATTCAGGGGAGCGGCCCCAGCATTTT
CASSYSGERPQHF
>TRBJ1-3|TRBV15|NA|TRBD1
TGTGCCACCAGCTTAACTCCGGGACAGGGAGGAGACACCATATATTTT
CATSLTPGQGGDTIYF
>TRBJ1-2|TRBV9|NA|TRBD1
TGTGCCAGCACCAACCCCCGGGGACAGCACTATGGCTACACCTTC
CASTNPRGQHYGYTF
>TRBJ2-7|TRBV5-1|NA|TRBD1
TGCGCCAGCAGTCAAACGCCTGGACAGGGACTCGAGCAGTACTTC
CASSQTPGQGLEQYF
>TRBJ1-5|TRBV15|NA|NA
TGTGCCACCAGCAGAGGGGGCCCTGGGGGCTCTAGCAATCAGCCCCAGCATTTT
CATSRGGPGGSSNQPQHF
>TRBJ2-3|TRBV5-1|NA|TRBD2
TGCGCCAGCAGCTTTTACAGCGGGAGGGGTATGACAGATACGCAGTATTTT
CASSFYSGRGMTDTQYF
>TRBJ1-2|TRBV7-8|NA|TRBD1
TGTGCCAGCAGCTTAGCCGACAGGGAGAATGGCTACACCTTC
CASSLADRENGYTF